A selection of T cell receptor beta chains follows, all from one sample in a study of human T cells and chemical hapten exposure. TCRdb called the RACE reads again in MiXCR, with one record for every CDR3 protein. The data hold about 260,000 distinct CDR3 sequences, with 8.6% observed a single time. Source: whole blood, taken in connection with sensitization to the hapten diphenylcyclopropenone (DPC). These TCRs come from a woman in her 40s with alopecia areata. Some clones in this sample may be carry-over from other donors' samples. The CDR3 runs from the conserved cysteine through the conserved F or W. A D gene is named only where the DNA matches it firmly. Clone size is given for some rows only: seen once, a few or many times, or a class if the clone is expanded.

D gene	clone size	J gene	V gene	CDR3 DNA	CDR3 protein
-	many	TRBJ2-2	TRBV7-9	TGTGCCAGCAGCTTGGCCGGGGAGCTGTTTTTT	CASSLAGELFF
-	-	TRBJ2-2	TRBV3-1	TGTGCCAGCAGCCTCGGACCCTCGAACACCGGGGAGCTGTTTTTT	CASSLGPSNTGELFF
-	few	TRBJ1-1	TRBV21-1	TGTGCCAGCAGCAAACGGACCTGGATTTACACTGAAGCTTTCTTT	CASSKRTWIYTEAFF
TRBD1	few	TRBJ2-1	TRBV20-1	TGCAGTGCTAGCAGGGGGCCGAATGAGCAGTTCTTC	CSASRGPNEQFF
TRBD2	-	TRBJ2-1	TRBV10-3	TGTGCCATCAGTGTGGTAGCGGGAATCATGCAGGAGCAGTTCTTC	CAISVVAGIMQEQFF
-	-	TRBJ2-1	TRBV9	TGTGCCAGCACCCCGGCTGGAGAGCCAAAAGTTGAGCAGTTCTTC	CASTPAGEPKVEQFF
-	-	TRBJ1-5	TRBV20-1	TGCAGTGCTATGCCATCGCAGAGGGTGCCCCAGCATTTT	CSAMPSQRVPQHF
-	-	TRBJ2-3	TRBV9	TGTGCCAGCAGCGCCGGGTCCCCAGATACGCAGTATTTT	CASSAGSPDTQYF
-	many	TRBJ2-3	TRBV6-5	TGTGCCAGCAAAATTGGAGAGAGCACAGATACGCAGTATTTT	CASKIGESTDTQYF
-	few	TRBJ2-1	TRBV7-8	TGTGCCAGCAGCCCCCGGGTCGACCCCTCCTACAATGAGCAGTTCTTC	CASSPRVDPSYNEQFF
-	-	TRBJ2-5	TRBV9	TGTGCCAGCAGCTTCCCAGGGTATGAAGAGACCCAGTACTTC	CASSFPGYEETQYF